This entry describes one T cell receptor beta chain. Its specificity is unknown. This specimen belongs to a study of shared clonotypes between healthy human individuals. Across the whole study: Donor ages ranged 18 to 49 years: two women, a few men.

TCRdb's table, derived via immunoSEQ multiplex PCR, lists solely in-frame clones and lacks some. The table lists approximately 980,000 clones, about three quarters of them singletons, with over 1.3% in the top ten. Germline CDR1 SGHDT, CDR2 YYEEEE. This CDR3 is built from 15 residues. V was cut by 1 base and J by 5 bases, with 10 bases left in between. Study conclusions and caveats: Naive subsets generally exceeded memory subsets in estimated richness. Naive CD4 clonotype sharing across a handful of donors was 4% to 5%.

The TCR sequence derives from a man younger than 35 in good health. This chain uses TRBV5-6 with TRBJ1-6, with unresolved D. Sequenced input: memory CD4+ T cells sorted from blood. Subset defined: CD45RA-negative fraction. For the CDR3, the DNA is TGTGCCAGCAGCTTGTTGGCGCGGGATAATTCACCCCTCCACTTT. Translating it yields CASSLLARDNSPLHF.